The 3 T cell receptor beta chains presented below share a single source sample, sequenced in a study of T-cell memory formation after mild COVID-19. TCRdb re-analysed the 5' RACE reads in MiXCR, keeping a single row per CDR3 protein. The sample has 540,000 or so distinct CDR3 sequences, roughly 22% seen once. Material for sequencing was PBMCs or a T cell subset sorted from them (not recorded which). Receptor source: an adult woman who had mild COVID-19 (a few samples of this study predate the infection). Cell type and time point are not known.

This clonotype turned up a few times. J is TRBJ2-7 and V is TRBV9, with TRBD2 matching 10 bases. CDR1 is SGDLS, CDR2 YYNGEE, per germline. V was clipped by 0 bases and J by 4 bases; unmatched bases: 4. This CDR3 region has 15 residues. The CDR3 DNA reads as TGTGCCAGCAGCGTAGGGTCTAGCGGGGGTTACGAGCAGTACTTC. This encodes CASSVGSSGGYEQYF. The whole variable domain, remainder taken from reference TRBV9 and TRBJ2-7, is DSGVTQTPKHLITATGQRVTLRCSPRSGDLSVYWYQQSLDQGLQFLIQYYNGEERAKGNILERFSAQQFPDLHSELNLSSLELGDSALYFCASSVGSSGGYEQYFGPGTRLTVT.

The chain carries TRBV19 and TRBJ1-2, with D tentatively TRBD1 (5 bases). This CDR3 has 17 amino acids. Germline V gives CDR1 LNHDA, CDR2 SQIVND (reference sequence). Trimming shortened V by 2 bases and J by 4 bases, and 20 bases separated the two germline ends. This CDR3 is CASSISFARDAPYGYTF. CDR3 in DNA: TGTGCCAGTAGTATATCATTTGCTCGGGACGCACCCTATGGCTACACCTTC.

There are a few counts of this clonotype. This sequence joins TRBV7-9 and TRBJ2-1; D call uncertain. This CDR3 has 13 residues. Trimming shortened V by 5 bases and J by 10 bases, and 15 bases separated the two germline ends. The germline V gene encodes CDR1 SEHNR and CDR2 FQNEAQ (reference sequence). CDR3 DNA: TGTGCCAGCAGCCAGGACCTCCCCAGAGAGCAGTTCTTC. Translating it yields CASSQDLPREQFF.